This T cell receptor (beta chain) was captured in a study of blood T cells in healthy people across ages. The CDR3 is 16 amino acids. CDR1 and CDR2 (germline): SGHVS, FQNEAQ. Germline trimming cut 4 bases from V and 3 bases from J; bases unmatched to any gene: 4. A J-beta primer mix and a sample-barcoded 5' primer were used in a second PCR of about 7 to 12 cycles. Every cDNA molecule bore a tag from a template-switch adaptor containing 12 random nucleotides. TCRdb processed the 5' RACE reads anew with MiXCR; each CDR3 protein has one entry. The sample carries approximately 690,000 distinct CDR3 sequences, approximately 40% recorded once.

This chain uses TRBV7-8 with TRBJ2-3; 13 bases are a match to TRBD2. The clonotype was recovered from an elderly man in good health. The sample consisted of blood. The CDR3 here is CASSSLAGGPTDTQYF. The CDR3 DNA is TGTGCCAGCAGCTCACTAGCGGGAGGGCCGACAGATACGCAGTATTTT.